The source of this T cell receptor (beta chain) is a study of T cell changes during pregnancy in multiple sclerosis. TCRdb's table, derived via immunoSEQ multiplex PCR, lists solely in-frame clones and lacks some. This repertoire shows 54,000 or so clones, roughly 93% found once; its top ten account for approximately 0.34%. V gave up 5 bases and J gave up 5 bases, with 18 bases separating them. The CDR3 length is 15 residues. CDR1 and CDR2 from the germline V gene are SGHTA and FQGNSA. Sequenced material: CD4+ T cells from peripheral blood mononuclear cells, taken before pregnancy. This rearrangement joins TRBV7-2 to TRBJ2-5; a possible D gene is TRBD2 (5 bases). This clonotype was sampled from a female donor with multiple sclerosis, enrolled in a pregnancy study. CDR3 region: CASSAPTRRSETQYF. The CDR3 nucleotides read TGTGCCAGCAGCGCCCCCACAAGGAGGTCCGAGACCCAGTACTTC. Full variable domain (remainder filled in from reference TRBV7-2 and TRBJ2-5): GAGVSQSPSNKVTEKGKDVELRCDPISGHTALYWYRQSLGQGLEFLIYFQGNSAPDKSGLPSDRFSAERTGGSVSTLTIQRTQQEDSAVYLCASSAPTRRSETQYFGPGTRLLVL.